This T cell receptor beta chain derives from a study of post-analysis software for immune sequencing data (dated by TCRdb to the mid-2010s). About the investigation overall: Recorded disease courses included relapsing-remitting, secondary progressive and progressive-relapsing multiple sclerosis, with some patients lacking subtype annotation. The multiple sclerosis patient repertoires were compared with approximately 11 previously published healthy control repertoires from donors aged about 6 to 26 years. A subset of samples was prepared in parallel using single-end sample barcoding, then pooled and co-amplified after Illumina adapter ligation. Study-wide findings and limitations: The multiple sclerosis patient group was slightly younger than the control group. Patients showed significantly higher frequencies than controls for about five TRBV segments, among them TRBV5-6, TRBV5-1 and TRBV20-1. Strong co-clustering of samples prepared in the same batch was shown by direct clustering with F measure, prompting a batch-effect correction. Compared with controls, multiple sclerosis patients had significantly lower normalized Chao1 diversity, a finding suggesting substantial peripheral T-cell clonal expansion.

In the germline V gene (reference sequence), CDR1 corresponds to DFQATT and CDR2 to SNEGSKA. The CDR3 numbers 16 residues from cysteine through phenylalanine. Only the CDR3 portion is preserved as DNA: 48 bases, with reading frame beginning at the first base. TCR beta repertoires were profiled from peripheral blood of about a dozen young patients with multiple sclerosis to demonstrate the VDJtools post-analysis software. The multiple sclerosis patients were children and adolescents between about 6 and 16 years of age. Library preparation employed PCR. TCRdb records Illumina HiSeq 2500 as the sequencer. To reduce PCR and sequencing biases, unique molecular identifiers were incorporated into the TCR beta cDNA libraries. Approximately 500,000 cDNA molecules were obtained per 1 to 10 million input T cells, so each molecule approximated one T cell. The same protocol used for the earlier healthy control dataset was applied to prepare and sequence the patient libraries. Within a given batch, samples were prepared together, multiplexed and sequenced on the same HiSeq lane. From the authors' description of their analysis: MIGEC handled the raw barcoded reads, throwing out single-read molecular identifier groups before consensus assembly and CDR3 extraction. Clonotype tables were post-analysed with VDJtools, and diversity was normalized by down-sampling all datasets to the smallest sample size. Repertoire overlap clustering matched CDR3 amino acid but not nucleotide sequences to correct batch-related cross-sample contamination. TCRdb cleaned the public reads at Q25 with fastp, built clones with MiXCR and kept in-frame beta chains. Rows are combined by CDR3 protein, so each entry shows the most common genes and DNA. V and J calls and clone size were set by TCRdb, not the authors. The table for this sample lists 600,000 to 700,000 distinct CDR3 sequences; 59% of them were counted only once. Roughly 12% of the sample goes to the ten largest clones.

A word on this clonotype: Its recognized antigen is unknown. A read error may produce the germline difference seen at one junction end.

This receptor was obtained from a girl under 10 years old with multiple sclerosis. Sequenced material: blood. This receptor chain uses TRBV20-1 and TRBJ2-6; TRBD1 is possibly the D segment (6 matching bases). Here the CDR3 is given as CSARQGPDSGANVRTF. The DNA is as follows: TGCAGTGCTAGACAGGGGCCCGACTCTGGGGCCAACGTCCGGACTTTC.